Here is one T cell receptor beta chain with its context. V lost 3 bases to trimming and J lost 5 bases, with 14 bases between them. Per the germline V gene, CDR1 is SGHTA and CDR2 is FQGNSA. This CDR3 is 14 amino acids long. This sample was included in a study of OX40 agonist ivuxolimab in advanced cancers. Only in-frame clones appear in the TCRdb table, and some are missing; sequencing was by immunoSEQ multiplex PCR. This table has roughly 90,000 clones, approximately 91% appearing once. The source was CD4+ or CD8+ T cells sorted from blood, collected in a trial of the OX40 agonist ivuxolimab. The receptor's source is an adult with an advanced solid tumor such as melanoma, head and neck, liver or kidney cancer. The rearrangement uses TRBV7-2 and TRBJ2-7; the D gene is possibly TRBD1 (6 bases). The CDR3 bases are TGTGCCAGCAGCTTTGGGCAGGGGTCAAACGAGCAGTACTTC. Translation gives CASSFGQGSNEQYF.